A single sample gave rise to the 2 T cell receptor beta chains below, sequenced in a study of T cells in tuberculosis (dated by TCRdb to the late 2010s). Library prep was done by the immunoSEQ multiplex PCR assay. Held by TCRdb, this immuneACCESS table contains in-frame sequences only and omits some clones. Under half of the omission traces to an unresolved V gene where checked; the cause of the rest is unknown. This sample is represented by more than 70,000 clones; more than 75% of them were singletons. Clones ranked in the top ten supply around 2% of the sample. PBMC were thawed, rested overnight, stained with a GMM-loaded CD1B tetramer, a Live/Dead dye and anti-CD3, and then sorted on a FACS Aria II. C32 glucose monomycolate purified from Rhodococcus equi was loaded onto CD1B tetramers. Material: CD1b-GMM tetramer-negative cells sorted from PBMCs. The cell subset or site label here, explained by the study, means: T cells not binding CD1B-GMM tetramer, sorted from same donor. The source is an adult woman with latent tuberculosis.

The chain links TRBV27 to TRBJ1-1; no reliable D call. With 4 bases removed from V and 0 bases from J, the gap between germline ends came to 6 bases. CDR3 length: 13 residues. The germline gives CDR1 MNHEY, CDR2 SMNVEV (reference sequence). DNA for the CDR3: TGTGCCAGCAGTTCCCTTATGAACACTGAAGCTTTCTTT. It codes for CASSSLMNTEAFF.

V usage is TRBV2 and J usage is TRBJ2-7; a weak D match, TRBD2 (6 bases). V lost 6 bases to trimming and J lost 4 bases, with 7 bases between them. The CDR3 totals 11 residues. Germline CDR1 is SNHLY and CDR2 is FYNNEI. The CDR3 sequence is CASREGYEQYF. The CDR3 DNA is TGTGCCAGCAGGGAGGGGTACGAGCAGTACTTC.